This is a list of T cell receptor beta chains from one sample in a study of T cells in Graves' hyperthyroidism and ophthalmopathy. TCRdb used MiXCR to reprocess the multiplex PCR reads, holding one entry per CDR3 protein. The data contain hundreds of thousands of distinct CDR3 sequences, around 21% of them singletons. Sequenced material: blood. The receptors derive from a man aged 25 to 40 with Graves' ophthalmopathy. The CDR3 runs from the conserved cysteine through the conserved F or W.

TRBV6-5 CASSYAWQHMNTEAFF
TRBV20-1 CSAKRVGTSGGAYEQYF
TRBV3-1 CASSQAPGGSGSYNEQFF
TRBV2 CASSSDRDTDTQYF
TRBV29-1 CSVEGGPSSYEQYF
TRBV6-1 CASSRGQDLMNTEAFF
TRBV11-2 CASIFSPLAGDYNEQFF
TRBV3-1 CASRRLGIQETQYF
TRBV7-9 CASSSPVGGQETQYF
TRBV7-9 CASTNPGAYNEQFF
TRBV20-1 CSARNRDGQPQHF
TRBV5-1 CASSLEQAKTTEAFF
TRBV20-1 CSARKEGGAHRQPQHF
TRBV7-9 CASSREGETQYF
TRBV19 CASSLLRGLAGGRDSYEQYF
TRBV20-1 CSAKRDPLLSSYNEQFF
TRBV6-2/TRBV6-3 CASSYQGGVTEAFF
TRBV6-1 CASSRLASQETQYF
TRBV20-1 CSAPGEGYGYTF
TRBV28 CASRPTGGGSNQPQHF
TRBV12-3/TRBV12-4 CASSLVGGGGNQPQHF
TRBV18 CASSPQGRGEKLFF
TRBV5-1 CASSFNTGPNEKLFF
TRBV20-1 CSARDALAPQETQYF
TRBV4-1 CASSQGTSGFSSYNEQFF
TRBV11-2 CASSSSDRGNEKLFF
TRBV7-9 CASSFQDRNQPQHF
TRBV10-1 CANKRDSDSGELFF
TRBV11-2 CASSRDWTVEAFF
TRBV20-1 CGLRDSLNQPQHF
TRBV12-3/TRBV12-4 CASSLKGSAGELFF
TRBV28 CASRLDGAYEQYF
TRBV6-6 CASSYLPGSVNTEAFF
TRBV7-8 CASIGSGANVLTF
TRBV7-3 CASSLRAGLAGPGTDTQYF
TRBV11-2 CASSLGMGQGASYEQYF
TRBV5-1 CASNWGPGGISYNEQFF